Each of the 20 T cell receptor beta chains below was sequenced from the same sample in a study of blood T cell repertoires in COVID-19. Assay: immunoSEQ multiplex PCR; the TCRdb copy retains only in-frame clones and omits some. The data show roughly 340,000 clones, around nine tenths seen once. Sequencing was carried out using peripheral blood. The receptor source for this set is a woman younger than 30 who had recovered from COVID-19.

The V and J genes are TRBV24-1 and TRBJ2-7, with TRBD1 as a possible D gene (6 bases). CDR3 size: 14 residues. Germline V gene sequence: CDR1 KGHDR, CDR2 SFDVKD. V was clipped by 3 bases and J by 2 bases, with 10 bases between them. The CDR3 DNA reads as TGTGCCACCAGTGATCCGACAGGAACCTACGAGCAGTACGTC. Translation: CATSDPTGTYEQYV.

The rearrangement links TRBV5-8 to TRBJ2-1, with D possibly matching TRBD2 (5 bases). V was cut by 6 bases and J by 5 bases, with 18 bases left in between. Germline V gene data show CDR1 as SGHTS and CDR2 as YDEGEE. CDR3 length: 15 residues. The CDR3 region is CASTLLGAGNNEQFF. CDR3 bases: TGTGCCAGCACCCTGCTGGGTGCCGGGAACAATGAGCAGTTCTTC.

V usage is TRBV6-5 and J usage is TRBJ2-7, with 7 bases fitting TRBD1. CDR1 is MNHEY, CDR2 SVGAGI, per germline. This CDR3 has 15 amino acids. V shed 6 bases, J shed 3 bases, and the junction held 11 bases outside the gene matches. The CDR3 here is CASRGLRGPDYEQYV. CDR3 sequence (DNA): TGTGCCAGCAGGGGTTTGAGGGGGCCCGACTACGAGCAGTACGTC.

V is TRBV29-1 and J is TRBJ2-7; no firm D call. CDR3 size: 11 residues. The V and J ends lost 3 bases and 2 bases respectively, with 5 bases between them. Germline V gene data show CDR1 as SQVTM and CDR2 as ANQGSEA. This CDR3 is CSVERPYEQYV. The CDR3 DNA follows: TGCAGCGTTGAGAGGCCCTACGAGCAGTACGTC.

V and J are TRBV25-1 and TRBJ2-5; the match to TRBD1 covers 10 bases. This CDR3 spans 14 amino acids. Germline loops: CDR1 MGHDK, CDR2 SYGVNS. V was pared by 4 bases and J by 4 bases, with 3 bases of the junction left unmatched. CDR3 coding DNA: TGTGCCAGCAGTGCGACAGGGGGCGGAGAGACCCAGTACTTC. Its translation is CASSATGGGETQYF. The full variable domain, with the rest looked up from reference TRBV25-1 and TRBJ2-5, is EADIYQTPRYLVIGTGKKITLECSQTMGHDKMYWYQQDPGMELHLIHYSYGVNSTEKGDLSSESTVSRIRTEHFPLTLESARPSHTSQYLCASSATGGGETQYFGPGTRLLVL.

This clone occurred once. The chain uses TRBV2 and TRBJ2-1, with 13 nucleotides matching TRBD2. The J segment lost 9 bases and the V segment lost 3 bases, leaving 5 bases of the junction unmatched. This CDR3 has 15 residues. CDR1 SNHLY and CDR2 FYNNEI come from the germline V gene. CDR3 nucleotide sequence: TGTGCCAGCAGTGAGCAAGGACTAGCGGGAGTTGAGCAGTTCTTC. Translating gives CASSEQGLAGVEQFF. Looking up the rest from reference TRBV2 and TRBJ2-1 gives the full variable domain: EPEVTQTPSHQVTQMGQEVILRCVPISNHLYFYWYRQILGQKVEFLVSFYNNEISEKSEIFDDQFSVERPDGSNFTLKIRSTKLEDSAMYFCASSEQGLAGVEQFFGPGTRLTVL.

This clone was picked up one time. The CDR3 region is CASSDLEGEQYV. The CDR3 DNA follows: TGCGCCAGCAGTGACTTGGAGGGCGAGCAGTACGTC. The chain links TRBV10-2 to TRBJ2-7; a weak D match, TRBD2 (6 bases). The V and J ends lost 3 bases and 6 bases respectively, with 9 bases between them. The CDR3 is made up of 12 amino acids. Germline-derived CDR1 and CDR2 are WSHSY and SAAADI.

Only a few counts were recorded for this clone. This chain joins TRBV24-1 and TRBJ1-2; no reliable D call. This CDR3 region has 14 residues. V gave up 1 base and J gave up 4 bases, with 9 bases separating them. The germline V gene encodes CDR1 KGHDR and CDR2 SFDVKD. The CDR3 protein is CATSDFKRSYGYTF. The CDR3 DNA reads TGTGCCACCAGTGATTTTAAGCGTAGCTATGGCTACACCTTC.

The table lists this clone with many counts. The chain is built from TRBV18 and TRBJ1-1, with D perhaps TRBD1 (5 bases). Trimming removed 3 bases at V and 7 bases at J, with 12 bases between. CDR1 and CDR2 from the germline V gene are KGHSH and LQKENI. This CDR3 has 13 amino acids. CDR3 nucleotide sequence: TGTGCCAGCTCACCTACAGGAGAGAGTGAAGCTTTCTTT. It encodes CASSPTGESEAFF.

The rearrangement links TRBV4-3 to TRBJ1-2; D gene uncertain. The CDR3 is 15 residues long. Germline V lookup: CDR1 LGHNA, CDR2 YSLEER. The germline V and J ends were trimmed by 0 bases and 4 bases, with 12 bases remaining between them. CDR3: CASSQDRGVPYGYTF. CDR3 sequence (DNA): TGCGCCAGCAGCCAAGATCGCGGCGTACCCTATGGCTACACCTTC.

V is TRBV19 and J is TRBJ1-3, with a possible D match to TRBD1 (6 bases). Deletions cut 8 bases from V and 4 bases from J, with 18 bases between. This CDR3 has 15 residues. Germline CDR1 is LNHDA and CDR2 is SQIVND (reference sequence). The CDR3 DNA is TGTGCCAGTGTATACTCCCGCGGGGGCGGAAACACCATATATTTT. Translating gives CASVYSRGGGNTIYF.

This clone was detected once. The rearrangement joins TRBV19 to TRBJ2-7, with TRBD2 as a possible D gene (5 bases). Germline CDR1 and CDR2: LNHDA and SQIVND (reference sequence). The CDR3 totals 11 residues. V was clipped by 11 bases and J by 2 bases, with 10 bases between them. The CDR3: CAWRYTYEQYV. The CDR3 region has the DNA TGTGCCTGGAGGTACACCTACGAGCAGTACGTC.

The V and J genes are TRBV24-1 and TRBJ2-5; tentatively, D is TRBD1 (5 bases). V lost 10 bases to trimming and J lost 6 bases, with 14 bases between them. The CDR3 covers 12 residues. Germline V gives CDR1 KGHDR, CDR2 SFDVKD. CDR3 sequence reads: CATQGLGKTQYF. For the CDR3, the DNA is TGTGCCACTCAGGGTTTGGGAAAGACCCAGTACTTC.

This sequence joins TRBV18 and TRBJ2-1, with D perhaps TRBD1 (6 bases). This CDR3 spans 13 amino acids. Germline V CDR1 and CDR2: KGHSH, LQKENI. The V gene lost 4 bases and the J gene lost 4 bases, with 8 bases spanning the gap. CDR3 residues: CASSRQAYNEQFF. For the CDR3, the DNA is TGTGCCAGCTCACGACAGGCTTACAATGAGCAGTTCTTC.

The chain is built from TRBV28 and TRBJ2-1; D is uncertain. V lost 2 bases, J lost 5 bases, and 13 bases lay in between. There are 15 residues in the CDR3. CDR1 and CDR2 (germline): MDHEN, SYDVKM. The CDR3 DNA is TGTGCCAGCAGTTTACGGCGGAATCGGGACAATGAGCAGTTCTTC. Protein sequence: CASSLRRNRDNEQFF. Based on the CDR3 plus reference TRBV28 and TRBJ2-1, the full variable domain is DVKVTQSSRYLVKRTGEKVFLECVQDMDHENMFWYRQDPGLGLRLIYFSYDVKMKEKGDIPEGYSVSREKKERFSLILESASTNQTSMYLCASSLRRNRDNEQFFGPGTRLTVL.

V is TRBV19 and J is TRBJ2-3; 8 bases align to TRBD2. The CDR3 has 16 amino acids. The trim removed 5 bases at V and 3 bases at J, leaving 10 bases unmatched. Per germline, CDR1 LNHDA and CDR2 SQIVND (reference sequence). CDR3 nucleotides: TGTGCCAGTAGTTCCCCTTTTAGCGGGAAAACAGATACGCAGTATTTT. Translated: CASSSPFSGKTDTQYF.

J is TRBJ2-5 and V is TRBV10-3, with 7 bases fitting TRBD2. This CDR3 is built from 13 residues. Germline CDR1 reads ENHRY; CDR2 reads SYGVKD. The V segment lost 4 bases and the J segment 5 bases; nucleotides outside the gene matches: 4. In nucleotides, the CDR3 is TGTGCCATCAGTGCTCGGGGGGAGGAGACCCAGTACTTC. Its translation is CAISARGEETQYF.

CDR3 sequence: CASSLVDRDSQPQHF. CDR3 nucleotide sequence: TGTGCCAGCAGTTTAGTGGACAGGGATAGTCAGCCCCAGCATTTT. The genes are TRBV28 and TRBJ1-5; 8 bases align to TRBD1. The length of the CDR3 is 15 residues. V shed 2 bases and J 6 bases; nucleotides not matched to a gene: 6. The germline V gene has CDR1 MDHEN and CDR2 SYDVKM.

The V call is TRBV3-1 (or the pseudogene TRBV3-2), the J call TRBJ2-5, with 11 bases identical to TRBD2. J was trimmed by 2 bases and V by 0 bases; bases with no gene match: 2. The CDR3 consists of 16 residues. CDR1 is LGHDT, CDR2 YNNKEL, per germline (reference sequence). The CDR3 loop is CASSQDRLAGQETQYF. CDR3 nucleotide sequence: TGTGCCAGCAGCCAAGATCGACTAGCGGGACAAGAGACCCAGTACTTC.

V is TRBV10-3 and J is TRBJ2-7; 7 bases line up with TRBD2. Germline loops: CDR1 ENHRY, CDR2 SYGVKD. Trimming removed 4 bases from V and 0 bases from J; junction bases left unmatched: 6. The CDR3 has 15 amino acids. The CDR3 nucleotides read TGTGCCATCAGTGGAACTAGCGCTAGCTCCTACGAGCAGTACGTC. Translating it yields CAISGTSASSYEQYV.